There are a few counts of the clone carrying this TCR beta chain. V was pared by 3 bases and J by 4 bases, with 15 bases between. The CDR3 is 15 amino acids. The germline gives CDR1 WSHSY, CDR2 SAAADI. This specimen belongs to a study of blood T cell repertoires in COVID-19. Turning to the study itself: PBMCs, B-cell-depleted T cells, or T cells were the source of the cDNA or gDNA that made up the material.

Data came from immunoSEQ multiplex PCR; TCRdb stores just in-frame clones and leaves some out. The sample yields roughly 250,000 clones, 86% seen once. The gene calls are TRBV10-2 and TRBJ1-2; tentatively, D is TRBD1 (6 bases). The specimen was peripheral blood. The TCR was taken from a man in his forties or fifties who had recovered from COVID-19. The CDR3 sequence is CASSDPRRTAYGYTF. CDR3 bases: TGCGCCAGCAGTGACCCTCGGAGGACAGCCTATGGCTACACCTTC.